These 11 T cell receptor beta chains share one sample of origin, sequenced in a study of control samples from healthy donors and cancer patients. Generated by immunoSEQ multiplex PCR, the TCRdb table keeps only in-frame clones and is missing some. In the table there are around 90,000 clones, over 80% of which are singletons. Sequences were obtained from blood. The receptor set was obtained from a man aged 25-45 years in good health.

J is TRBJ2-3 and V is TRBV28; tentatively, D is TRBD1 (5 bases). The CDR3 contains 15 residues. Trimming cost V 5 bases and J 0 bases, with 12 bases left between them. Germline V lookup: CDR1 MDHEN, CDR2 SYDVKM. This chain's CDR3 is CASSGHRHSTDTQYF. DNA of the CDR3: TGTGCCAGCAGTGGCCACAGGCATAGCACAGATACGCAGTATTTT.

The chain combines TRBV28 with TRBJ1-5; TRBD1 matches at 9 bases. After removal of 6 bases from V and 7 bases from J, the junction contained 4 bases not matched to a gene. The germline V gene has CDR1 MDHEN and CDR2 SYDVKM. This CDR3 is built from 13 residues. This CDR3 is CASSDRGTQPQHF. CDR3 DNA: TGTGCCAGCAGCGACAGGGGGACCCAGCCCCAGCATTTT.

The V gene is TRBV11-2, the J gene TRBJ1-1, with a weak D call TRBD1 (5 bases). The ends were cut back, 7 bases at V and 5 bases at J, with 11 bases in the middle. CDR1 and CDR2 (germline): SGHAT, FQNNGV. The CDR3 is made up of 12 amino acids. Here the CDR3 reads CASNQGKTEAFF. The CDR3, as DNA: TGTGCCAGCAACCAGGGTAAGACTGAAGCTTTCTTT.

The V call is TRBV5-1, the J call TRBJ2-6; D perhaps matches TRBD2 (5 bases). The length of the CDR3 is 17 residues. V lost 7 bases to trimming and J lost 0 bases, with 17 bases between them. The germline gives CDR1 SGHRS, CDR2 YFSETQ. The CDR3 spells CASAGSDYSSGANVLTF. The DNA for the CDR3 is TGCGCCAGCGCCGGTTCTGACTACTCCTCTGGGGCCAACGTCCTGACTTTC.

This clone came up once. The chain uses TRBV6-5 and TRBJ1-2; D is unresolved. CDR3 length: 14 amino acids. Trimming removed 5 bases at V and 0 bases at J, with 10 bases between. The germline V gene has CDR1 MNHEY and CDR2 SVGAGI. CDR3 bases: TGTGCCAGCAGTAGGGCCCACCCTAACTATGGCTACACCTTC. Amino acids: CASSRAHPNYGYTF.

The chain carries TRBV6-6 and TRBJ1-5, with 9 positions matching TRBD1. Germline V gene data show CDR1 as MNHNY and CDR2 as SVGAGI (reference sequence). The CDR3 extends over 15 amino acids. The V gene end was trimmed by 8 bases and the J gene end by 5 bases; junction bases not matched to a gene: 10. This chain's CDR3 is CASGGGTGSDQPQHF. As DNA, the CDR3 is TGTGCCAGCGGTGGTGGGACAGGGAGCGATCAGCCCCAGCATTTT.

V usage is TRBV2 and J usage is TRBJ2-3; D unresolved. The length of the CDR3 is 15 residues. CDR1 is SNHLY and CDR2 is FYNNEI in the germline V gene. V shed 6 bases and J shed 0 bases, with 13 bases lying between them. CDR3 DNA sequence: TGTGCCAGCAGCGCGGAGCCAGATAGCACAGATACGCAGTATTTT. Translation gives CASSAEPDSTDTQYF.

The CDR3 nucleotides are TGTGCCAGCAGCCATACAGCTGCTAACTATGGCTACACCTTC. Its protein is CASSHTAANYGYTF. The chain has TRBV3-1 (or the pseudogene TRBV3-2) and TRBJ1-2; D is unresolved. V was shortened by 3 bases and J by 0 bases, with 8 bases between the two germline ends. Germline-derived CDR1 and CDR2 are LGHDT and YNNKEL (reference sequence). The CDR3 has 14 amino acids.

The J gene is TRBJ1-2, the V gene TRBV19; 7 bases are shared with TRBD1. CDR1 is LNHDA, CDR2 SQIVND, per germline (reference sequence). This CDR3 is built from 11 residues. The CDR3 sequence: CATYRGYGYTF. The CDR3 region has the DNA TGTGCAACATACAGGGGCTATGGCTACACCTTC.

The V gene is TRBV7-9, the J gene TRBJ2-7; no firm D call. The CDR3 totals 12 residues. V was cut by 5 bases and J by 2 bases, with 7 bases left in between. Germline V gives CDR1 SEHNR, CDR2 FQNEAQ (reference sequence). For the CDR3, the DNA is TGTGCCAGCAGCATTACAGCCTACGAGCAGTACTTC. Its translation: CASSITAYEQYF.

This chain uses TRBV2 with TRBJ1-4, with 7 bases identical to TRBD1. The CDR3 sequence is 15 residues long. CDR1 is SNHLY, CDR2 FYNNEI, per germline. J gave up 0 bases and V 2 bases, and 0 bases lay outside the gene matches. CDR3 coding DNA: TGTGCCAGCAGTGAAAGGGGGCCAACTAATGAAAAACTGTTTTTT. It specifies CASSERGPTNEKLFF.